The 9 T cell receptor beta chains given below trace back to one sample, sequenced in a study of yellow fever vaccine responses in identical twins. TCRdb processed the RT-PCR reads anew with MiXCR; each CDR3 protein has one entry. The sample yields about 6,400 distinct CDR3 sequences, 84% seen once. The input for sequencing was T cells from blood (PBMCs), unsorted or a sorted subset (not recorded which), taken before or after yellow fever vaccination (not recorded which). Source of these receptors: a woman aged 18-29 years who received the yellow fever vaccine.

The CDR3 sequence is CSATGLAESTDTQYF. The CDR3 region has the DNA TGCAGTGCAACCGGACTAGCGGAAAGCACAGATACGCAGTATTTT. The V call is TRBV20-1, the J call TRBJ2-3; 10 bases are shared with TRBD2. Germline CDR1 is DFQATT and CDR2 is SNEGSKA (reference sequence). CDR3 length equals 15 residues. Trimming took 6 bases from V and 0 from J; bases not matched to a gene: 6.

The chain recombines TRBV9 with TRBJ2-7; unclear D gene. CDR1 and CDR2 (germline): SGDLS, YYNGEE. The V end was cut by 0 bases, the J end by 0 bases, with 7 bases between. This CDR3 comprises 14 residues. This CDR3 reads CASSVGGISYEQYF. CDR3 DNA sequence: TGTGCCAGCAGCGTAGGAGGTATCTCCTACGAGCAGTACTTC.

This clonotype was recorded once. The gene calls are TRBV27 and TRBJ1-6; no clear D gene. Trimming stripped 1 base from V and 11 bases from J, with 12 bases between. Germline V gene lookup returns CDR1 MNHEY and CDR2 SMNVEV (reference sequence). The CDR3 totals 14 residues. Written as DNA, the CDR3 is TGTGCCAGCAGTTTATTACGGCCTCGGACACCCCTCCACTTT. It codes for CASSLLRPRTPLHF.

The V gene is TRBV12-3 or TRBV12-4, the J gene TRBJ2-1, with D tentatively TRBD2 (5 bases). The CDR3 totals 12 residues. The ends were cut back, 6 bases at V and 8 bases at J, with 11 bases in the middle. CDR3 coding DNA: TGTGCCAGCAGGGTGAGCGGAGATGAGCAGTTCTTC. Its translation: CASRVSGDEQFF.

DNA for the CDR3: TGCAGCGTGAGAACAGATACGCAGTATTTT. Amino acid sequence: CSVRTDTQYF. The gene calls are TRBV29-1 and TRBJ2-3; D uncertain. Trimming pared 6 bases from V and 3 bases from J, leaving 4 bases between. The CDR3 loop spans 10 amino acids. Germline CDR1 and CDR2: SQVTM and ANQGSEA.

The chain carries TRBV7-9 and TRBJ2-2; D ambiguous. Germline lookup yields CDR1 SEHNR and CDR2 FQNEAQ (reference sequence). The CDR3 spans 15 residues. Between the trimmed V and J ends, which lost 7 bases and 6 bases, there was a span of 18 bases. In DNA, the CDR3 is TGTGCCAGCATTATCGGGCCACATGAAGCCGGGGAGCTGTTTTTT. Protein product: CASIIGPHEAGELFF.

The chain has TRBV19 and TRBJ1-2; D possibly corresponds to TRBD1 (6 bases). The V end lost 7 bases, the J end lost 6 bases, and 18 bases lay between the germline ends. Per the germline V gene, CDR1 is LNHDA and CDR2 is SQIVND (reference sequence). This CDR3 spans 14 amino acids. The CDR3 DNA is TGTGCCAGTACCATCGCAGGGGATAGTAATGGCTACACCTTC. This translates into CASTIAGDSNGYTF.

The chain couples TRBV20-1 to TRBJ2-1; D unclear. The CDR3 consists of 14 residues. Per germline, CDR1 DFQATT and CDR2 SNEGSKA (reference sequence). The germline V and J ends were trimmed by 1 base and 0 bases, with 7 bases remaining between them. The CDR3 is CSARALSSYNEQFF. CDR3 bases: TGCAGTGCTAGAGCTCTGAGCTCCTACAATGAGCAGTTCTTC.

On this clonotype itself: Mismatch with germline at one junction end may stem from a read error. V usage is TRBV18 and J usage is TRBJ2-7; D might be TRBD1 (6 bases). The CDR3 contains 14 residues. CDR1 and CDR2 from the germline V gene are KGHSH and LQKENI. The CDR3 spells CASSSPDSPYEQYF. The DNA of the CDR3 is TGTGCCAGCTCATCACCGGACAGTCCGTACGAGCAGTACTTC.